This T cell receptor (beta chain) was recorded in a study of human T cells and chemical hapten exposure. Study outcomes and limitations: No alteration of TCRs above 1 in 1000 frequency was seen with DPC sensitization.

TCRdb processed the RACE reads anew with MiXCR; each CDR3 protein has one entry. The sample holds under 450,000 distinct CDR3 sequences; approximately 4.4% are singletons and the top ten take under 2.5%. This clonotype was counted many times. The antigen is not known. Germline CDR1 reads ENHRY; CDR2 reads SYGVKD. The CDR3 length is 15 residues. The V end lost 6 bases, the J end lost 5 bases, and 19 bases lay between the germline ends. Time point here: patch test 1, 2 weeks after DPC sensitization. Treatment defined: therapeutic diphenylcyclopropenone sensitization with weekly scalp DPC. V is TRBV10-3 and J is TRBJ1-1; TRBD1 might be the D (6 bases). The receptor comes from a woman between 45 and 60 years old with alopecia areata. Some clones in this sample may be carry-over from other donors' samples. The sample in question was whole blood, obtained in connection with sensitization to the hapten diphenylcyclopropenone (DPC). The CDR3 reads CAIRAPGEGRTEAFF. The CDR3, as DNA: TGTGCCATCAGAGCACCAGGGGAAGGAAGAACTGAAGCTTTCTTT.